This T cell receptor (beta chain) originates from a study of control samples from healthy donors and cancer patients. J gave up 3 bases and V 0 bases, and 3 bases lay outside the gene matches. Per germline, CDR1 LGHDT and CDR2 YNNKEL (reference sequence). CDR3 length equals 15 residues. Measured with immunoSEQ multiplex PCR; TCRdb has only the in-frame clones, and not every one. The repertoire holds tens of thousands of clones, with around 94% as singletons. The specimen sequenced was blood. The TCR comes from a woman aged 18-29 years in good health. The chain couples TRBV3-1 (or the pseudogene TRBV3-2) to TRBJ2-5, with TRBD2 matching over 8 bases. The CDR3 is CASSQDGRGEETQYF. CDR3 coding DNA: TGTGCCAGCAGCCAAGACGGGAGGGGGGAAGAGACCCAGTACTTC.